This T cell receptor (beta chain) comes out of a study of shared clonotypes between healthy human individuals. Study-level results: Sharing of clonotypes among donors was expected to vary with sequencing depth. Non-shared clonotypes showed lower generation probabilities than clonotypes common to all four donors.

The trim removed 6 bases at V and 5 bases at J, leaving 8 bases unmatched. The length of the CDR3 is 14 residues. Germline lookup yields CDR1 MDHEN and CDR2 SYDVKM. About this clone itself: The antigen remains undetermined.

The genomic DNA of each subset was split evenly across several immunoSEQ plates. The method was immunoSEQ multiplex PCR; TCRdb's version includes in-frame clones alone and lacks a portion of them. The data hold around 690,000 clones, with 80% to 95% observed a single time. Material: memory CD8+ T cells from PBMCs. The subset: CD45RO+ cells pooled with CCR7-negative TemRA cells. The receptor's source is a man aged 18 to 35 in good health. Some clones in this sample may be carry-over from other donors' samples. V and J are TRBV28 and TRBJ1-1, with 8 bases lining up with TRBD1. The CDR3 DNA follows: TGTGCCAGCAGCTCTCCGAGACAGGGGACTGAAGCTTTCTTT. It is translated as CASSSPRQGTEAFF.